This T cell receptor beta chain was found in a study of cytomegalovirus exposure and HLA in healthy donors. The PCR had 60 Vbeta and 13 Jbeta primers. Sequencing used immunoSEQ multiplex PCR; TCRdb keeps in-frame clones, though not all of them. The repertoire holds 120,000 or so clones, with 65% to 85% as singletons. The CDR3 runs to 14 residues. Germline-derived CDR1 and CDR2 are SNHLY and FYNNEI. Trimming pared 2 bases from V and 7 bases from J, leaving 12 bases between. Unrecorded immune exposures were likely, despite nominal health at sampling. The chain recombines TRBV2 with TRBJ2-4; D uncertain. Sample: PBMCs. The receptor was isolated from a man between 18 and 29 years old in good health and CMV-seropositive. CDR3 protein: CASSESGWRNIQYF. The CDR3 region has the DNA TGTGCCAGCAGTGAATCCGGGTGGCGGAACATTCAGTACTTC.